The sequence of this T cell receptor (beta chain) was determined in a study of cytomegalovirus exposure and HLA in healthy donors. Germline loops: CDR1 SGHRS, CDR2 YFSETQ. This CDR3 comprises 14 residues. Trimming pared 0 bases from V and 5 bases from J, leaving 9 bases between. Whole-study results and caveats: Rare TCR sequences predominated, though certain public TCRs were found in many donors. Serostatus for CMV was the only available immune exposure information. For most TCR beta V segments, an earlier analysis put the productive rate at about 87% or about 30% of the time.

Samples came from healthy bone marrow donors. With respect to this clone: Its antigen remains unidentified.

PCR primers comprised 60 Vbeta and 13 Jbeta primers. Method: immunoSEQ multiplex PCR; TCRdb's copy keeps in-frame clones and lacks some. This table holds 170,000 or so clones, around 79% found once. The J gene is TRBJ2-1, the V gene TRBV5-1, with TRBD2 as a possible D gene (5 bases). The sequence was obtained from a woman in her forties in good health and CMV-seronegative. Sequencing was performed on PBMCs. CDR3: CASSLGESHNEQFF. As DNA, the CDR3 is TGCGCCAGCAGCTTGGGGGAGTCACACAATGAGCAGTTCTTC.